The source of this TCR beta chain is a study of Ad26.COV2.S vaccination and SARS-CoV-2 variants (dated by TCRdb to the early 2020s). A note on the overall study: Donors in the vaccine arm were drawn from COV1001, a multicentre, randomized, double-blind, placebo-controlled phase I-IIa trial testing Ad26.COV2.S in healthy adults. A total of some 30 samples were included in the TCR-sequenced set, comprising 19 Ad26.COV2.S vaccine recipients, 5 placebo recipients and 8 SARS-CoV-2 convalescent individuals. Participants in the trial were split at random into five groups of five each, receiving low-dose or high-dose Ad26.COV2.S once or twice, or else placebo on both occasions. Ad26.COV2.S was given intramuscularly at 5x10^10 or 1x10^11 viral particles, as a single shot or as two shots 56 days apart. Throughout the experiments and outcome assessment, investigators stayed blinded to trial group allocation. The specificity and breadth of SARS-CoV-2-reactive T cell receptors after Ad26.COV2.S vaccination were assessed by TCRbeta repertoire sequencing.

What the work shows at the level of the full study, not this receptor alone: The study lacked the statistical power to compare responses across vaccine doses or regimens. After vaccination, spike-specific CD8+ and CD4+ T cell responses were reported to show substantial breadth. Compared with placebo recipients, Ad26.COV2.S recipients showed higher spike-specific TCR breadth (P = 0.0014). Non-spike TCR breadth was comparable between vaccine and placebo recipients, consistent with the vaccine containing only spike. It was noted by the authors that total T cell responses may have been underestimated by the TCR breadth and depth analyses.

With regard to this clone: Its antigen is still unknown. No base-level quality is on record; no much larger clone is a single base apart.

Trimming costs V 3 bases and J 7 bases, and their ends lie 13 bases apart. The germline V gene encodes CDR1 SEHNR and CDR2 FQNEAQ (reference sequence). The CDR3 runs 13 amino acids, cysteine and phenylalanine included. The CDR3 DNA has 39 bases and is translated from base 1. What this sample's treatment or condition label stands for: around 19 received Ad26.COV2.S at low or high dose, single or two shots; 5 received placebo; per-sample allocation not given. Repertoires of vaccine and placebo recipients were sequenced from samples collected on day 63 after the first injection. Cohort 1b enrolled 25 or so adults aged 18-55 years at a single site in Boston, USA, between 29 July and 7 August 2020. Ad26.COV2.S was a replication-incompetent adenovirus type 26 vector expressing a prefusion-stabilized SARS-CoV-2 spike protein from the original Wuhan strain. The immunoSEQ Assay was used to sequence TCRbeta CDR3 regions. After extraction, genomic DNA underwent amplification by bias-controlled multiplex PCR, followed by high-throughput sequencing. The study's processing was this. To quantify the absolute abundance of every unique TCRbeta CDR3 region, sequences were collapsed and filtered. T cell fraction was estimated by normalizing TCRbeta template counts to usable DNA, which was measured by amplifying reference genes present in all nucleated cells. Repertoire TCRs were annotated as SARS-CoV-2-specific by exact matching of V gene, CDR3 amino acid sequence and J gene to a known reactive TCR set. The reference SARS-CoV-2 TCR set came from MIRA and was filtered for enrichment in COVID-19-positive ImmuneCODE repertoires, removing public or cross-reactive TCRs. Drawing on the MIRA antigens, annotated TCRs were analysed further at the level of specific ORF or position within ORF. Breadth was defined as the number of annotated unique rearrangements divided by the total number of unique productive rearrangements, and depth was defined as the summed frequency of the annotated unique rearrangements. TCR breadth was compared between groups using two-sided Wilcoxon rank-sum tests. TCRdb re-hosts the immuneACCESS table, in-frame sequences only. Its copies lack some clones; in the studies checked, an unresolved V gene accounts for under half of them, and the cause for the rest is not known. The V and J calls and clone size were taken over from that table, and D and trimming were inferred from the DNA. Within this sample are over 400,000 clones, with roughly 88% of them counted one time only. The top ten hold roughly 4% of the sample.

Sample: peripheral blood, taken in a trial of Ad26.COV2.S vaccine versus placebo. The chain employs TRBV7-9 and TRBJ2-7, with the D segment possibly TRBD1 or TRBD2, each aligning over 5 bases. The sequence was collected from a person between 18 and 60 years old who received the Ad26.COV2.S COVID-19 vaccine or a placebo. The CDR3 reads CASSFSRDGEQYF. The DNA is as follows: TGTGCCAGCAGCTTTTCCCGGGACGGGGAGCAGTACTTC. With the rest looked up from the reference TRBV7-9 and TRBJ2-7 genes rather than sequenced, the full variable domain is DTGVSQNPRHKITKRGQNVTFRCDPISEHNRLYWYRQTLGQGPEFLTYFQNEAQLEKSRLLSDRFSAERPKGSFSTLEIQRTEQGDSAMYLCASSFSRDGEQYFGPGTRLTVT.